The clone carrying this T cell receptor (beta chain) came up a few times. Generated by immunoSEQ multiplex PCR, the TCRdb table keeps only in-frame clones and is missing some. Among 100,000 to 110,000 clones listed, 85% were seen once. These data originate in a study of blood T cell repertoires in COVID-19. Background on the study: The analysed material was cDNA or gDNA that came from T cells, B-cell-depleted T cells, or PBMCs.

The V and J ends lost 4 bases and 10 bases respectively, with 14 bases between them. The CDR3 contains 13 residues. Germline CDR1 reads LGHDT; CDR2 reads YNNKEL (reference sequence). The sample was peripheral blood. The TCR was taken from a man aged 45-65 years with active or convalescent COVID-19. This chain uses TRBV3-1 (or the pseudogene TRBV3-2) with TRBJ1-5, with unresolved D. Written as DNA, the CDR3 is TGTGCCAGCAGCCTCGAAGAAGAGGGCCCCCAGCATTTT. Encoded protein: CASSLEEEGPQHF.